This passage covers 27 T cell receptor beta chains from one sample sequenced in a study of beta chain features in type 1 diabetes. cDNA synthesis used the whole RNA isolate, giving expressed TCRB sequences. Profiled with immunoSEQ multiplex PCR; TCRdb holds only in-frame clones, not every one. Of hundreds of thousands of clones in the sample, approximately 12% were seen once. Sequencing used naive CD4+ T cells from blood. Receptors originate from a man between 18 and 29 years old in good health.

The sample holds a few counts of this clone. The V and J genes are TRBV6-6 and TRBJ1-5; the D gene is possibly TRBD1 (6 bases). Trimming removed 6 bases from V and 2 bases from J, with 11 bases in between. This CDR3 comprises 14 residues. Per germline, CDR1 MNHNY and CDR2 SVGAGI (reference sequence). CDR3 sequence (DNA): TGTGCCAGCAGCCGATCAGGGGGCAATCAGCCCCAGCATTTT. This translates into CASSRSGGNQPQHF.

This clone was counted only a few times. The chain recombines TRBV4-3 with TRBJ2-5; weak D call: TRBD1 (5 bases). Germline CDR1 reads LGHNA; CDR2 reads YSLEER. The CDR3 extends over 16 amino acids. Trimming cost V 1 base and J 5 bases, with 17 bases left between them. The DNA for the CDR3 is TGCGCCAGCAGCCAAGGCCAGGTTGGGGCCGGCGAGACCCAGTACTTC. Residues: CASSQGQVGAGETQYF.

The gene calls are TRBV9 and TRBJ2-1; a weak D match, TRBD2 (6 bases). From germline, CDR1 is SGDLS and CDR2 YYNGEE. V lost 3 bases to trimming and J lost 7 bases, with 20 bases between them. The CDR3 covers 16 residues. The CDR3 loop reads CASSGAGLSRANEQFF. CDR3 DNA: TGTGCCAGCAGCGGGGCGGGGTTGTCAAGAGCAAATGAGCAGTTCTTC. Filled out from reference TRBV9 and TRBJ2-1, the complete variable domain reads DSGVTQTPKHLITATGQRVTLRCSPRSGDLSVYWYQQSLDQGLQFLIQYYNGEERAKGNILERFSAQQFPDLHSELNLSSLELGDSALYFCASSGAGLSRANEQFFGPGTRLTVL.

CDR3 residues: CASRNAGAAQETQYF. Written as DNA, the CDR3 is TGTGCCAGCAGAAATGCGGGGGCAGCACAAGAGACCCAGTACTTC. The V call is TRBV7-9, the J call TRBJ2-5; D possibly corresponds to TRBD2 (7 bases). Trimming cost V 6 bases and J 2 bases, with 16 bases left between them. The CDR3 has 15 residues. Germline V lookup: CDR1 SEHNR, CDR2 FQNEAQ (reference sequence).

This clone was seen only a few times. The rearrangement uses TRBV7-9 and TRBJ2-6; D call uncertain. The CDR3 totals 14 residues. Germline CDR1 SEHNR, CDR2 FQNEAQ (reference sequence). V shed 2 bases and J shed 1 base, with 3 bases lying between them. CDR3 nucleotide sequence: TGTGCCAGCAGCTTACGGTCTGGGGCCAACGTCCTGACTTTC. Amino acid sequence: CASSLRSGANVLTF.

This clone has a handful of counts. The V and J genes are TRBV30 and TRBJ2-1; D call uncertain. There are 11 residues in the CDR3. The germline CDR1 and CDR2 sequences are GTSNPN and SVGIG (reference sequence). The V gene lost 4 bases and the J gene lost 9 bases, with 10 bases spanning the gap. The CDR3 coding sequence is TGTGCCTGGAACACTGGCGGTGAGCAGTTCTTC. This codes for CAWNTGGEQFF.

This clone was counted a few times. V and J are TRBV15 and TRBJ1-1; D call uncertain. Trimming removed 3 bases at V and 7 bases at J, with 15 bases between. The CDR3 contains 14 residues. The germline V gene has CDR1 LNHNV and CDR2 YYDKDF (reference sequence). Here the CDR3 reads CATSSHRTAGEAFF. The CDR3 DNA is TGTGCCACCAGCAGCCACCGTACGGCGGGTGAAGCTTTCTTT. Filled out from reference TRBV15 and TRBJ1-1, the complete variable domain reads DAMVIQNPRYQVTQFGKPVTLSCSQTLNHNVMYWYQQKSSQAPKLLFHYYDKDFNNEADTPDNFQSRRPNTSFCFLDIRSPGLGDTAMYLCATSSHRTAGEAFFGQGTRLTVV.

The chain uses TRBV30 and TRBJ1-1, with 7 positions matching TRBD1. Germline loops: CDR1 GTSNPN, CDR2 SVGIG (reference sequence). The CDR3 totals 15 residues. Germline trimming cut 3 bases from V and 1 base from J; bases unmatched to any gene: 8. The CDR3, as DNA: TGTGCCTGGAGACCGGGACAGATAAAGAACACTGAAGCTTTCTTT. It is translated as CAWRPGQIKNTEAFF.

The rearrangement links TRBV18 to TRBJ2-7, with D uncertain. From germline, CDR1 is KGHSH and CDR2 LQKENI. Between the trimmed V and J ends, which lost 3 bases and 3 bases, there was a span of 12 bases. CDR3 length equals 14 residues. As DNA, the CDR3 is TGTGCCAGCTCACCCCGGCCAGCGCTCTACGAGCAGTACTTC. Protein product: CASSPRPALYEQYF.

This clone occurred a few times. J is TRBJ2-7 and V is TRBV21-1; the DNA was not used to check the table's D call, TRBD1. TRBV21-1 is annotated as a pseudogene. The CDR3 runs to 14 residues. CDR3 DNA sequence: TGTGCCAGCAGCAAAGGGGCTTGTGTCCACGAGCAGTACTTC. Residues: CASSKGACVHEQYF.

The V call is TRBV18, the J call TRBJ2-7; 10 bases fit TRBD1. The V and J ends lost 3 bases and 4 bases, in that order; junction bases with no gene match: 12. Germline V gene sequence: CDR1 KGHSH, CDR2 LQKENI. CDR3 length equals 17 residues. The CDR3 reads CASSPFRPDRGEYEQYF. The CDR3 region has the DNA TGTGCCAGCTCACCCTTCCGCCCGGACAGGGGGGAGTACGAGCAGTACTTC.

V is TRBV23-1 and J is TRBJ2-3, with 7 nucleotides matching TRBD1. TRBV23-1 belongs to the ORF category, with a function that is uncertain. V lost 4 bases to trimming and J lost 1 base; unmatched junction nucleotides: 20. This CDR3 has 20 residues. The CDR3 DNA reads TGCGCCAGCAGTCCGCGTCCCGACAGGGAAGGTTTCTATGGCACAGATACGCAGTATTTT. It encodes CASSPRPDREGFYGTDTQYF.

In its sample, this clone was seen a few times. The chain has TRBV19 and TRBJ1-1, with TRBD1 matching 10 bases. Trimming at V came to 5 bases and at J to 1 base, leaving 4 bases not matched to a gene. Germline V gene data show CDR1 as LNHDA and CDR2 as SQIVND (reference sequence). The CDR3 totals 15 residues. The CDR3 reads CASSGTGVSNTEAFF. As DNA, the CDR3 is TGTGCCAGTAGTGGGACAGGGGTATCGAACACTGAAGCTTTCTTT.

The CDR3 sequence: CAWRGTGGSEWVTEAFF. CDR3 bases: TGTGCCTGGAGGGGGACAGGGGGGTCTGAGTGGGTCACTGAAGCTTTCTTT. The rearrangement links TRBV30 to TRBJ1-1; 11 bases line up with TRBD1. Losses at the gene ends were 3 bases for V and 4 bases for J; bases not matched to a gene: 13. The CDR3 is 17 residues long. Germline V gives CDR1 GTSNPN, CDR2 SVGIG (reference sequence).

For the CDR3, the DNA is TGTGCCAGCAGGAAGACTCAGACTACCTATGGCTACACCTTC. This gives the protein CASRKTQTTYGYTF. J is TRBJ1-2 and V is TRBV6-5; no clear D gene. CDR3 length equals 14 residues. Deletions cut 6 bases from V and 4 bases from J, with 15 bases between. Germline CDR1 is MNHEY and CDR2 is SVGAGI.

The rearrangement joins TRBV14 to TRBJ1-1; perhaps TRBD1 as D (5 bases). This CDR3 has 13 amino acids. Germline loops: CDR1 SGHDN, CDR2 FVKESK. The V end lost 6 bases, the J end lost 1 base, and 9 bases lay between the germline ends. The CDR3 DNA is TGTGCCAGCAGACTACAGGAGAACACTGAAGCTTTCTTT. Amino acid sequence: CASRLQENTEAFF. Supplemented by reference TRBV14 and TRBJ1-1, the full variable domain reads EAGVTQFPSHSVIEKGQTVTLRCDPISGHDNLYWYRRVMGKEIKFLLHFVKESKQDESGMPNNRFLAERTGGTYSTLKVQPAELEDSGVYFCASRLQENTEAFFGQGTRLTVV.

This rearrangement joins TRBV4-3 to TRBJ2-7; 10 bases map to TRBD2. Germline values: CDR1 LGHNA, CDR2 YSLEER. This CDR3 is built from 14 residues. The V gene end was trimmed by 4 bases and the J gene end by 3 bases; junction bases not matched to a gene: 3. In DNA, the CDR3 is TGCGCCAGCAGCCTCGGACTAGCGGACTACGAGCAGTACTTC. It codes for CASSLGLADYEQYF.

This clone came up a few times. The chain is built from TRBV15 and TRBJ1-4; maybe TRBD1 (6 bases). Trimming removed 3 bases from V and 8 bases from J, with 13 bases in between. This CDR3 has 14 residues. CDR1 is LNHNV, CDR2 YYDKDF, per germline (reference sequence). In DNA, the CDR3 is TGTGCCACCAGCAGGTCGACAGGTCAAGAAAAACTGTTTTTT. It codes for CATSRSTGQEKLFF.

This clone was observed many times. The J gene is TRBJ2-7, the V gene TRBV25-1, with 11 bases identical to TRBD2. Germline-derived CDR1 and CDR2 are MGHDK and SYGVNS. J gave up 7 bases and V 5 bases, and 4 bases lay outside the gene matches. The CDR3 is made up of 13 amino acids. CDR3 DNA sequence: TGTGCCAGCAGTCTAGCGGGAGGCATAGAGCAGTACTTC. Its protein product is CASSLAGGIEQYF.

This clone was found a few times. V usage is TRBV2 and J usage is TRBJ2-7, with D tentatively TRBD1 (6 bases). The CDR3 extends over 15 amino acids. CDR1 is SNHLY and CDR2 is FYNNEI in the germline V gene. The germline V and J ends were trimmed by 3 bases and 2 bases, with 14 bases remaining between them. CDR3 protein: CASSEMGHLTYEQYF. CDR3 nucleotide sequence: TGTGCCAGCAGTGAGATGGGACACTTAACCTACGAGCAGTACTTC.

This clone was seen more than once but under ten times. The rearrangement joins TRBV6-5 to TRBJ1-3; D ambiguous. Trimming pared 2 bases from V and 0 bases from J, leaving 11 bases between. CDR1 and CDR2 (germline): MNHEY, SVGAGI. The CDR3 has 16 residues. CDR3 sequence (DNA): TGTGCCAGCAGTTACAGCGACCCAAGCTCTGGAAACACCATATATTTT. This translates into CASSYSDPSSGNTIYF.

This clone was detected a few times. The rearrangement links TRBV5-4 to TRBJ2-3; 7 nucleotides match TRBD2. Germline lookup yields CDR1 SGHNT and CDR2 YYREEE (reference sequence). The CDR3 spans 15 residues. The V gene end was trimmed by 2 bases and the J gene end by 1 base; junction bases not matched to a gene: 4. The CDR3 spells CASSFGLAGTDTQYF. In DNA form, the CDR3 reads TGTGCCAGCAGCTTCGGCCTAGCGGGCACAGATACGCAGTATTTT. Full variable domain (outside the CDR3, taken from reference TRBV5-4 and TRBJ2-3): ETGVTQSPTHLIKTRGQQVTLRCSSQSGHNTVSWYQQALGQGPQFIFQYYREEENGRGNFPPRFSGLQFPNYSSELNVNALELDDSALYLCASSFGLAGTDTQYFGPGTRLTVL.

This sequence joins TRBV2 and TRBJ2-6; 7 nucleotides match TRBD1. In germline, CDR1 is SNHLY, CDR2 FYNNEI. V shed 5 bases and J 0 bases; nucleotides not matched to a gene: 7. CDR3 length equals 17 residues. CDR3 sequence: CASSRDSPDSGANVLTF. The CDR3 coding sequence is TGTGCCAGCAGTCGGGACAGCCCGGACTCTGGGGCCAACGTCCTGACTTTC.

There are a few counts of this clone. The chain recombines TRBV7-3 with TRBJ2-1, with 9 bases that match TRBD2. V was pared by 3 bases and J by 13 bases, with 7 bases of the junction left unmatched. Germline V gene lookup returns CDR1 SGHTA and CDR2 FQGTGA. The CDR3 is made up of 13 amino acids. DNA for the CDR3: TGTGCCAGCAGCTTTTCTAGCGGGATGGAACAGTTCTTC. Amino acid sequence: CASSFSSGMEQFF.

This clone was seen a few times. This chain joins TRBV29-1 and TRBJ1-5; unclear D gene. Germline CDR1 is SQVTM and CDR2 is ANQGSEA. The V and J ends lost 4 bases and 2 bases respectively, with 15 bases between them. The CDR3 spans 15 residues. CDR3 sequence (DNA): TGCAGCGTTGGAGGAGGGATCGGGGGCAATCAGCCCCAGCATTTT. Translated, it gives CSVGGGIGGNQPQHF.

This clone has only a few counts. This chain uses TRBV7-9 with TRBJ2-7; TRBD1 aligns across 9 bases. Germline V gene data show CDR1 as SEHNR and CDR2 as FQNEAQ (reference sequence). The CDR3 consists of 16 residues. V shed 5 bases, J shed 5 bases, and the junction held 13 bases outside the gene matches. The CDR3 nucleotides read TGTGCCAGCAGCCCTTTCATCCGGGACAGGGTCCACGAGCAGTACTTC. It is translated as CASSPFIRDRVHEQYF.

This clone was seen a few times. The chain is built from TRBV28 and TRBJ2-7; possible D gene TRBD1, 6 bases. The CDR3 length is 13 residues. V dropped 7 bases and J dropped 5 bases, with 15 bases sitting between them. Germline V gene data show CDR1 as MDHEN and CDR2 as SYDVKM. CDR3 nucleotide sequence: TGTGCCAGCAATGAGGGGGTAAGGAACGAGCAGTACTTC. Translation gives CASNEGVRNEQYF.